Reported below is one T cell receptor beta chain. Time point of the sample: newly diagnosed GD, antithyroid drugs for less than 3 months. Isolated PBMC RNA provided the starting material for the TCR library. Assembly of TCR beta libraries relied on iRepertoire HTBI primers together with Arm-PCR of CDR3 regions. TCRdb passed the multiplex PCR reads through MiXCR, listing each CDR3 protein once. Here the sample spans about 540,000 distinct CDR3 sequences, approximately 12% being singletons. Germline V gene sequence: CDR1 GTSNPN, CDR2 SVGIG (reference sequence). V was pared by 0 bases and J by 1 base, with 7 bases between. CDR3 length: 15 amino acids. The record originates from a study of regulatory T cells in long-lasting Graves disease. These data also featured in a second study, about T cells in Graves' hyperthyroidism and ophthalmopathy. That report adds: Through a model of 13 V-J features, ophthalmopathy was separated from stable hyperthyroidism.

This clonotype was sampled from a man between 25 and 39 years old with Graves disease. The sequencing used peripheral blood mononuclear cells (PBMCs), collected at new diagnosis, from a patient treated with antithyroid drugs. J is TRBJ1-6 and V is TRBV30; D ambiguous. The CDR3 reads CAWSVRVSYNSPLHF. CDR3 nucleotide sequence: TGTGCCTGGAGTGTGAGGGTGTCCTATAATTCACCCCTCCACTTT.